The 22 T cell receptor beta chains presented below share a single source sample, sequenced in a study of blood T cell repertoires in COVID-19. Profiling relied on immunoSEQ multiplex PCR, and the TCRdb table lists in-frame clones only, not all of them. The sample lists about 70,000 clones; roughly 77% were seen once. Material for sequencing was peripheral blood. All receptors derive from a woman between 65 and 79 years old with acute or convalescent COVID-19.

This clone was observed once. The genes are TRBV19 and TRBJ2-1; 10 positions agree with TRBD1. The V gene end was trimmed by 1 base and the J gene end by 10 bases; junction bases not matched to a gene: 7. This CDR3 is built from 15 residues. The germline V gene encodes CDR1 LNHDA and CDR2 SQIVND (reference sequence). CDR3 nucleotide sequence: TGTGCCAGTAGTATAGTGGGGGGGACAGGGGAGGAGCAGTTCTTC. Translated, it gives CASSIVGGTGEEQFF.

J is TRBJ2-4 and V is TRBV3-1 (or the pseudogene TRBV3-2); 7 bases are a match to TRBD1. The CDR3 is 16 residues long. The V segment lost 4 bases and the J segment 0 bases; nucleotides outside the gene matches: 6. Germline V gene sequence: CDR1 LGHDT, CDR2 YNNKEL (reference sequence). The CDR3 reads CASSPSTGLAKNIQYF. CDR3 nucleotide sequence: TGTGCCAGCAGCCCCTCGACAGGGCTAGCCAAAAACATTCAGTACTTC.

The gene calls are TRBV13 and TRBJ2-2, with TRBD2 identical over 10 bases. The V gene end was trimmed by 7 bases and the J gene end by 4 bases; junction bases not matched to a gene: 15. Germline CDR1 is PRHDT and CDR2 is FYEKMQ (reference sequence). This CDR3 is 18 amino acids long. CDR3 coding DNA: TGTGCCAGCACCCCCAAGCGGGGGGGCCTCCTCGGCACCGGGGAGCTGTTTTTT. It is translated as CASTPKRGGLLGTGELFF. Based on the CDR3 plus reference TRBV13 and TRBJ2-2, the full variable domain is AAGVIQSPRHLIKEKRETATLKCYPIPRHDTVYWYQQGPGQDPQFLISFYEKMQSDKGSIPDRFSAQQFSDYHSELNMSSLELGDSALYFCASTPKRGGLLGTGELFFGEGSRLTVL.

The chain combines TRBV30 with TRBJ2-1; 7 nucleotides align to TRBD2. The V gene's germline CDR1 is GTSNPN and CDR2 SVGIG (reference sequence). CDR3 length: 14 residues. V dropped 0 bases and J dropped 5; count of bases not matched to a gene: 4. CDR3 sequence (DNA): TGTGCCTGGAGTGTTCCGGGACTACACAATGAGCAGTTCTTC. It specifies CAWSVPGLHNEQFF.

CDR3 loop: CASSRERTEAFF. CDR3 in DNA: TGTGCCAGTAGTAGGGAGCGTACTGAAGCTTTCTTT. This rearrangement joins TRBV19 to TRBJ1-1; D not resolved. V lost 4 bases to trimming and J lost 5 bases, with 8 bases between them. This CDR3 has 12 amino acids. Germline V gene data show CDR1 as LNHDA and CDR2 as SQIVND (reference sequence).

This clone was counted a single time. This chain links TRBV7-3 with TRBJ2-1, with 11 bases identical to TRBD2. The J segment lost 7 bases and the V segment lost 0 bases, leaving 5 bases of the junction unmatched. CDR1 SGHTA and CDR2 FQGTGA come from the germline V gene. The CDR3 length is 16 residues. The CDR3 DNA sequence: TGTGCCAGCAGCTTAACGACTAGCGGGGTTAGGAATGAGCAGTTCTTC. This sequence encodes CASSLTTSGVRNEQFF.

The chain is built from TRBV6-5 and TRBJ1-3; 10 nucleotides match TRBD1. V shed 5 bases and J 8 bases; nucleotides not matched to a gene: 9. The CDR3 consists of 15 residues. Per germline, CDR1 MNHEY and CDR2 SVGAGI. CDR3 bases: TGTGCCAGCAGTCCGAGACAGGGGGCGCGGGACACCATATATTTT. Its translation is CASSPRQGARDTIYF.

This chain links TRBV18 with TRBJ1-1; 9 bases match TRBD1. CDR1 KGHSH and CDR2 LQKENI come from the germline V gene. V dropped 2 bases and J dropped 1; count of bases not matched to a gene: 5. The CDR3 runs 16 residues. The CDR3 bases are TGTGCCAGCTCACCAATGGACAGGGGTCAGAACACTGAAGCTTTCTTT. This sequence encodes CASSPMDRGQNTEAFF.

This clone was seen more than once but under ten times. The rearrangement uses TRBV6-2 or TRBV6-3 and TRBJ2-1; the match to TRBD2 covers 8 bases. V lost 5 bases and J lost 6; bases outside the gene matches: 6. Germline V lookup: CDR1 MNHEY, CDR2 SVGEGT. CDR3 length equals 14 residues. Written as DNA, the CDR3 is TGTGCCAGCAGTACCCCACTAGCGGCCAATGAGCAGTTCTTC. This gives the protein CASSTPLAANEQFF.

This chain joins TRBV6-5 and TRBJ2-7; 7 nucleotides line up with TRBD1. After removal of 9 bases from V and 0 bases from J, the junction contained 8 bases not matched to a gene. The CDR3 is made up of 14 amino acids. CDR1 is MNHEY and CDR2 is SVGAGI in the germline V gene. The CDR3 here is CASSFRGSSYEQYF. CDR3 coding DNA: TGTGCCAGTAGCTTCAGGGGGAGCTCCTACGAGCAGTACTTC.

The chain links TRBV3-1 (or the pseudogene TRBV3-2) to TRBJ2-2; 11 bases are a match to TRBD1. V lost 0 bases, J lost 3 bases, and 3 bases stayed unmatched. The germline CDR1 and CDR2 sequences are LGHDT and YNNKEL (reference sequence). The CDR3 has 17 amino acids. The CDR3 region is CASSQDPGQGDTGELFF. The CDR3 DNA is TGTGCCAGCAGCCAAGATCCGGGACAGGGGGACACCGGGGAGCTGTTTTTT.

This rearrangement joins TRBV5-5 to TRBJ1-4; 9 bases fit TRBD1. This CDR3 is 18 amino acids long. Per germline, CDR1 SGHKS and CDR2 YYEKEE (reference sequence). J was trimmed by 0 bases and V by 2 bases; bases with no gene match: 8. The CDR3 protein is CASSFRTGGDATNEKLFF. The DNA of the CDR3 is TGTGCCAGCAGCTTTCGCACAGGGGGCGATGCAACTAATGAAAAACTGTTTTTT.

This chain uses TRBV7-3 with TRBJ2-1, with TRBD2 matching 12 bases. The CDR3 runs to 15 residues. Germline assignment: CDR1 SGHTA and CDR2 FQGTGA. The ends lost 5 bases at V and 9 bases at J; junction bases unmatched: 8. The CDR3 loop reads CASSPRLAGESEQFF. CDR3 in DNA: TGTGCCAGCAGCCCACGACTAGCGGGAGAGAGTGAGCAGTTCTTC. Full variable domain (remainder filled in from reference TRBV7-3 and TRBJ2-1): GAGVSQTPSNKVTEKGKYVELRCDPISGHTALYWYRQSLGQGPEFLIYFQGTGAADDSGLPNDRFFAVRPEGSVSTLKIQRTERGDSAVYLCASSPRLAGESEQFFGPGTRLTVL.

This chain's CDR3 is CGSGRSGANVLTF. Here the CDR3 DNA reads TGTGGGTCCGGCAGGTCTGGGGCCAACGTCCTGACTTTC. The chain recombines TRBV9 with TRBJ2-6, with D uncertain. The CDR3 length is 13 residues. Germline CDR1 SGDLS, CDR2 YYNGEE.

This chain links TRBV2 with TRBJ1-1; D unclear. The CDR3 runs to 12 residues. CDR1 is SNHLY, CDR2 FYNNEI, per germline. The V end lost 6 bases, the J end lost 5 bases, and 10 bases lay between the germline ends. Here the CDR3 reads CASREVGTEAFF. The CDR3 DNA follows: TGTGCCAGCAGGGAGGTGGGGACTGAAGCTTTCTTT.

The chain uses TRBV5-1 and TRBJ2-1; D not certain. This CDR3 spans 14 amino acids. CDR1 and CDR2 (germline): SGHRS, YFSETQ. V was cut by 1 base and J by 0 bases, with 5 bases left in between. The CDR3 protein is CASSLTVSYNEQFF. CDR3 in DNA: TGCGCCAGCAGCTTGACTGTCTCCTACAATGAGCAGTTCTTC.

This chain links TRBV4-1 with TRBJ2-1, with TRBD2 identical over 7 bases. CDR1 MGHRA and CDR2 YSYEKL come from the germline V gene. The CDR3 has 15 amino acids. Unmatched junction bases numbered 5, after V lost 2 bases and J lost 4 bases. The CDR3 loop is CASSQLAASYNEQFF. The CDR3 nucleotides read TGCGCCAGCAGCCAACTAGCGGCCTCATACAATGAGCAGTTCTTC.

The chain recombines TRBV3-1 (or the pseudogene TRBV3-2) with TRBJ1-5, with D tentatively TRBD1 (5 bases). V shed 0 bases and J shed 4 bases, with 13 bases lying between them. CDR1 is LGHDT, CDR2 YNNKEL, per germline (reference sequence). The CDR3 totals 16 residues. Here the CDR3 DNA reads TGTGCCAGCAGCCAAGATATCTCCGCAGGGAATCAGCCCCAGCATTTT. Residues: CASSQDISAGNQPQHF.

The chain combines TRBV6-1 with TRBJ2-3; 9 bases are shared with TRBD1. V gave up 3 bases and J gave up 3 bases; unmatched junction bases: 10. CDR1 is MNHNS and CDR2 is SASEGT in the germline V gene. The CDR3 is 17 residues long. The CDR3, as DNA: TGTGCCAGCAGTGAGGGAGACAGGGGGATTGGGACAGATACGCAGTATTTT. This sequence encodes CASSEGDRGIGTDTQYF.

V usage is TRBV18 and J usage is TRBJ2-3, with 7 bases matching TRBD1. Per germline, CDR1 KGHSH and CDR2 LQKENI. V trimming: 1 base; J trimming: 6 bases; junction bases outside the gene matches: 4. This CDR3 comprises 14 residues. The CDR3 reads CASSPLQGLDTQYF. The CDR3 coding sequence is TGTGCCAGCTCACCACTACAGGGGTTGGATACGCAGTATTTT.

The J gene is TRBJ1-1, the V gene TRBV7-8; D is unresolved. Germline V gene data show CDR1 as SGHVS and CDR2 as FQNEAQ. This CDR3 comprises 15 residues. V was pared by 4 bases and J by 4 bases, with 16 bases between. The DNA for the CDR3 is TGTGCCAGCAGCTCCCGGCGGGCAGGTATCACTGAAGCTTTCTTT. It codes for CASSSRRAGITEAFF.

V and J are TRBV6-2 or TRBV6-3 and TRBJ2-7, with D possibly being TRBD2 (6 bases). The CDR3 loop spans 12 amino acids. The V and J ends lost 6 bases and 4 bases respectively, with 10 bases between them. CDR1 MNHEY and CDR2 SVGEGT come from the germline V gene. The CDR3 here is CASSGGTYEQYF. CDR3 nucleotide sequence: TGTGCCAGCAGCGGAGGGACGTACGAGCAGTACTTC.